This T cell receptor beta chain stems from a study of blood T cell repertoires in COVID-19. Across the study: Italy, Spain and the United States were the sources of the convalescent and acute COVID-19 samples. The analysed material was cDNA or gDNA that came from T cells, B-cell-depleted T cells, or PBMCs.

Per the authors' pipeline: Researchers report that nucleated cell counts were estimated from reference gene primer amplification. Data came from immunoSEQ multiplex PCR; TCRdb stores just in-frame clones and leaves some out. V and J calls and clone size are as listed in that table; D and trimming were resolved from the DNA. The sample has 200,000 to 250,000 clones; around 85% are singletons. Seattle's cohort entered during active infection and was followed longitudinally. The sequenced material came from peripheral blood. This sequence originates from a man aged 50-60 years with COVID-19, enrolled during active disease.

The CDR3 sequence: CASGTGTNYGYTF. CDR3 DNA sequence: TGTGCCAGCGGAACAGGGACTAACTATGGCTACACCTTC. The V gene is TRBV7-9, the J gene TRBJ1-2; D is perhaps TRBD1 (6 bases). This CDR3 is built from 13 residues. V gave up 8 bases and J gave up 0 bases, with 10 bases separating them. CDR1 is SEHNR and CDR2 is FQNEAQ in the germline V gene (reference sequence).